This T cell receptor beta chain stems from a study of T cells in Graves' hyperthyroidism and ophthalmopathy. The hyperthyroidism was newly diagnosed and had lasted under 2 months; the patients were aged 18 to 65. CDR1 and CDR2 (germline): LGHDT, YNNKEL (reference sequence). The CDR3 covers 12 residues. V lost 5 bases to trimming and J lost 13 bases, with 12 bases between them. General study findings and limits: Most expanded thyroid clonotypes above 0.001 recurred in blood.

The source material, RNA transcripts, was used to amplify TCR beta CDR3 regions. Carried out on the TCR CDR3, a first-round RT-PCR used the HTBI primer set. A single record per CDR3 protein comes from TCRdb applying MiXCR to the multiplex PCR reads. The profile shows about 360,000 distinct CDR3 sequences, approximately 13% of them singletons. This clonotype came up many times. Its cognate antigen is unknown. The chain uses TRBV3-1 and TRBJ1-6; no firm D call. This TCR came from a woman aged 18-29 years with Graves' hyperthyroidism. Sequencing was done on a sample of blood. CDR3 bases: TGTGCCAGCAGCGACGAGCGGCAGCCCCTCCACTTT. Its protein product is CASSDERQPLHF.